This entry describes one T cell receptor (beta chain). These data belong to a study of blood T cell repertoires in COVID-19. Study details: Samples of COVID-19 (acute and convalescent) were obtained from the United States, Italy and Spain. PBMCs, B-cell-depleted T cells, or T cells were the source of the cDNA or gDNA that made up the material.

The V gene end was trimmed by 3 bases and the J gene end by 0 bases; junction bases not matched to a gene: 8. Germline values: CDR1 DFQATT, CDR2 SNEGSKA (reference sequence). The CDR3 covers 16 residues. Per the original data handling: Nucleated cell counts were estimated from reference gene primer amplification. TCRdb keeps only in-frame clones here, not all; method: immunoSEQ multiplex PCR. V and J calls plus clone size are reproduced from that table; the DNA served to infer D and trimming. This sample has about 260,000 clones; about 88% occur once, and the top ten carry less than 4%. This sequence joins TRBV20-1 and TRBJ1-3; 7 bases match TRBD1. The TCR originated in a man between 18 and 29 years old with active or convalescent COVID-19. Sequencing input: peripheral blood. The CDR3 sequence: CSASSKGQNSGNTIYF. In DNA form, the CDR3 reads TGCAGTGCTAGTTCAAAGGGACAGAACTCTGGAAACACCATATATTTT.